Here is one T cell receptor (beta chain) with its context. Its antigen remains unknown. This entry is derived from a study of cytomegalovirus exposure and HLA in healthy donors. The study's findings and limits: The study flagged approximately 180 TCR beta chains as cytomegalovirus-associated. When analyzed later, the rates of TCR association showed variation by HLA locus, with DRB1 the most and HLA-C the fewest. As a later analysis revealed, most CMV-associated TCR beta chains appeared HLA-restricted. Reports indicate that TCR beta sequences accurately predicted the HLA-A and HLA-B alleles of most subjects.

Researchers ran the PCR with 60 Vbeta and 13 Jbeta primers. Only in-frame clones appear in the TCRdb table, and some are missing; sequencing was by immunoSEQ multiplex PCR. The data contain 200,000 or so clones, 82% of them singletons. CDR1 and CDR2 (germline): MNHNY, SVGAGI (reference sequence). The V end lost 6 bases, the J end lost 6 bases, and 15 bases lay between the germline ends. This CDR3 is 13 amino acids long. The source is a boy younger than 10 in good health and CMV-seronegative. This chain connects TRBV6-6 to TRBJ2-7; tentative D call: TRBD2 (6 bases). The sequencing input was PBMCs. The CDR3 loop is CASRPGTHSEQYF. The CDR3 DNA follows: TGTGCCAGCAGACCCGGGACTCACAGCGAGCAGTACTTC.